This T cell receptor beta chain was recovered during a study of T-cell memory formation after mild COVID-19. On the study more broadly: Clusters of TCRs were largely donor specific.

Comments on this clonotype: Antigen: not known.

Points from the study as a whole: Mostly located in CM and EM were contracting CD4+ clones, with contracting CD8+ clones located in EMRA. Later expanders leaned toward CD4+, whereas clones contracting from day 15 to 85 were balanced CD4/CD8.

Constant-segment primers served in 5'RACE that generated TCR alpha and TCR beta cDNA libraries bearing sample barcodes and UMIs. From the 5' RACE reads, TCRdb called clonotypes with MiXCR, one entry per CDR3 protein. The table lists 200,000 to 250,000 distinct CDR3 sequences, over 9% of them singletons. Germline V gives CDR1 MNHEY, CDR2 SVGAGI. The CDR3 consists of 10 residues. Trimming removed 8 bases at V and 7 bases at J, with 9 bases between. The source of this sequence is a man between 18 and 35 years old who had mild COVID-19 (a few samples of this study predate the infection). Cell type and time point are not known. The sequenced sample consisted of PBMCs or a T cell subset sorted from them (not recorded which). The gene calls are TRBV6-5 and TRBJ2-7, with D uncertain. The CDR3 region is CASGRREQYF. In nucleotides, the CDR3 is TGTGCCAGCGGACGACGGGAGCAGTACTTC.